This entry is about one T cell receptor beta chain. PCR primers comprised 60 Vbeta and 13 Jbeta primers. TCRdb keeps only in-frame clones here, not all; method: immunoSEQ multiplex PCR. The sample shows about 100,000 clones, roughly 80% of them seen only once. These data originate in a study of cytomegalovirus exposure and HLA in healthy donors. CDR3 length equals 15 residues. Per the germline V gene, CDR1 is LGHNA and CDR2 is YSLEER. V was clipped by 1 base and J by 6 bases, with 10 bases between them. The material sequenced was PBMCs. The chain has TRBV4-3 and TRBJ1-6; D ambiguous. The TCR comes from a man in his forties in good health and CMV-seropositive. CDR3 sequence reads: CASSQARRGNSPLHF. The CDR3 DNA follows: TGCGCCAGCAGCCAAGCCCGGCGGGGTAATTCACCCCTCCACTTT.